In its sample, the clone carrying this T cell receptor beta chain was seen once. There are 16 residues in the CDR3. Germline loops: CDR1 SGHDT, CDR2 YYEEEE. The V gene end was trimmed by 1 base and the J gene end by 3 bases; junction bases not matched to a gene: 4. The entry originates in a study of T cell changes during pregnancy in multiple sclerosis. The method was immunoSEQ multiplex PCR; TCRdb's version includes in-frame clones alone and lacks a portion of them. The repertoire has some 35,000 clones, approximately 89% of them found once; the top ten carry 0.75% to 0.9%. The TCR comes from a female donor in good health, enrolled as a control in a pregnancy study. Sequenced here: CD4+ T cells from peripheral blood mononuclear cells, sampled after pregnancy. The chain has TRBV5-6 and TRBJ2-5; 12 positions agree with TRBD2. CDR3 nucleotides: TGTGCCAGCAGCTTGAGCCTAGCGGGAGGGGAAGAGACCCAGTACTTC. This encodes CASSLSLAGGEETQYF.